These T cell receptor beta chains were read from a single sample in a study of blood T cell repertoires in COVID-19. The table came from immunoSEQ multiplex PCR; TCRdb's copy has only in-frame clones and leaves some out. The table lists 130,000 or so clones, roughly 90% of them singletons. The sequencing sample was made of peripheral blood. The receptors were sampled from a man between 50 and 59 years old with active or convalescent COVID-19. Each CDR3 is given with its conserved first and last residue. The D gene is left open where the match is weak. The size entry is marked missing in some rows and otherwise reads once, few, many or a size class.

J	size	V	D	CDR3	DNA
TRBJ2-1	-	TRBV5-7	TRBD2	CASSLGPSGSSYNEQFF	TGTGCCAGCAGCTTGGGACCCAGCGGGAGTTCCTACAATGAGCAGTTCTTC
TRBJ1-1	-	TRBV28	-	CASSFAQIPNTEAFF	TGTGCCAGCAGTTTCGCACAGATCCCTAACACTGAAGCTTTCTTT
TRBJ1-2	-	TRBV4-1	-	CASSQAQGSGYTF	TGCGCCAGCAGCCAGGCCCAGGGGAGTGGCTACACCTTC
TRBJ2-2	-	TRBV6-5	TRBD1	CASRVGTANTGELFF	TGTGCCAGCAGGGTCGGGACAGCGAACACCGGGGAGCTGTTTTTT
TRBJ2-7	-	TRBV3-1/TRBV3-2	-	CASSQRGPYEQYF	TGTGCCAGCAGCCAGCGGGGGCCCTACGAGCAGTACTTC
TRBJ2-1	-	TRBV27	TRBD2	CASSPNGLAGYRKHSDNEQFF	TGTGCCAGCAGCCCTAACGGACTAGCGGGGTATCGGAAGCACTCGGACAATGAGCAGTTCTTC
TRBJ2-4	-	TRBV24-1	-	CATSDFMGQILGIQYF	TGTGCCACCAGTGATTTTATGGGCCAGATCCTGGGCATTCAGTACTTC
TRBJ1-2	few	TRBV30	TRBD1	CAWSPGTGGNYGYTF	TGTGCCTGGAGTCCCGGGACAGGGGGTAACTATGGCTACACCTTC
TRBJ1-1	once	TRBV6-2/TRBV6-3	-	CASSRGAAGGIGTEAFF	TGTGCCAGCAGTCGGGGGGCGGCAGGTGGTATTGGCACTGAAGCTTTCTTT
TRBJ2-1	-	TRBV3-1/TRBV3-2	-	CASSQDNPIRNEQFF	TGTGCCAGCAGCCAAGATAACCCCATCCGGAATGAGCAGTTCTTC
TRBJ1-4	-	TRBV6-5	-	CASRSRGGVEKLFF	TGTGCCAGCAGGAGTCGGGGGGGCGTAGAAAAACTGTTTTTT
TRBJ1-6	-	TRBV5-1	TRBD1	CASSRGQGDSYNSPLHF	TGCGCCAGCAGTAGGGGACAGGGGGATTCCTATAATTCACCCCTCCACTTT
TRBJ1-5	-	TRBV15	-	CATSRDRQPQHF	TGTGCCACCAGCAGAGACCGTCAGCCCCAGCATTTT
TRBJ2-1	once	TRBV14	-	CASSHGTSIYNEQFF	TGTGCCAGCAGCCACGGGACTTCTATTTACAATGAGCAGTTCTTC
TRBJ2-3	-	TRBV27	TRBD2	CASSLTSGVPTDTQYF	TGTGCCAGCAGTTTGACTAGCGGGGTACCCACAGATACGCAGTATTTT
TRBJ1-3	-	TRBV19	-	CASTPQFSGNTIYF	TGTGCCAGTACCCCACAGTTCTCTGGAAACACCATATATTTT
TRBJ1-5	-	TRBV29-1	TRBD1	CSVGQGSNQPQHF	TGCAGCGTTGGACAGGGTAGCAATCAGCCCCAGCATTTT
TRBJ2-7	-	TRBV11-2	-	CASSLDSLGRYEQYF	TGTGCCAGCAGCTTAGATTCGTTAGGGAGGTACGAGCAGTACTTC
TRBJ2-7	-	TRBV7-6	TRBD1	CASSPRAVGTGLLYEQYF	TGTGCCAGCAGCCCCAGGGCGGTCGGGACAGGGCTCCTTTACGAGCAGTACTTC
TRBJ2-1	-	TRBV27	TRBD1	CASSLTDRGPPSSYNEQFF	TGTGCCAGCAGTTTAACGGACAGGGGGCCCCCAAGCTCCTACAATGAGCAGTTCTTC
TRBJ2-1	-	TRBV5-1	TRBD1	CASSNLDRGLPRDEQFF	TGCGCCAGCAGCAACCTGGACAGGGGGCTCCCACGGGATGAGCAGTTCTTC
TRBJ1-1	-	TRBV5-5	TRBD1	CASSPRQGVNTEAFF	TGTGCCAGCAGCCCGAGACAGGGAGTGAACACTGAAGCTTTCTTT
TRBJ2-1	-	TRBV6-5	TRBD2	CASRKSGGDEQFF	TGTGCCAGCAGAAAAAGCGGGGGCGATGAGCAGTTCTTC
TRBJ2-7	-	TRBV5-5	-	CASSLAPGVSYEQYF	TGTGCCAGCAGCTTGGCTCCGGGGGTATCCTACGAGCAGTACTTC
TRBJ2-3	-	TRBV19	-	CASSARAADTQYF	TGTGCCAGTAGTGCGCGTGCCGCAGATACGCAGTATTTT
TRBJ2-7	-	TRBV18	TRBD2	CASSPGGGRYEQYF	TGTGCCAGCTCCCCCGGGGGAGGGCGTTACGAGCAGTACTTC
TRBJ1-2	-	TRBV7-2	TRBD1	CASSNRQGRSYGYTF	TGTGCCAGCAGCAATAGACAGGGTCGGAGCTATGGCTACACCTTC
TRBJ1-1	once	TRBV12-3/TRBV12-4	-	CATALGGFAEAFF	TGTGCCACCGCGTTGGGAGGTTTCGCTGAAGCTTTCTTT
TRBJ2-5	-	TRBV7-2	TRBD2	CASSPRGGSEITQETQYF	TGTGCCAGCAGCCCGCGGGGCGGGAGTGAGATAACACAAGAGACCCAGTACTTC
TRBJ1-1	-	TRBV27	-	CASSLSLHATEAFF	TGTGCCAGCAGTTTATCACTCCATGCCACTGAAGCTTTCTTT
TRBJ2-3	-	TRBV19	TRBD1	CASSSAWTGTDTQYF	TGTGCCAGTAGTAGCGCATGGACAGGGACAGATACGCAGTATTTT
TRBJ2-3	-	TRBV3-1/TRBV3-2	-	CASSQTAVTDTQYF	TGTGCCAGCAGCCAGACGGCGGTCACAGATACGCAGTATTTT
TRBJ2-7	-	TRBV18	TRBD1	CASSRDRYSYEQYF	TGTGCCAGCTCACGGGACAGGTACTCCTACGAGCAGTACTTC
TRBJ1-5	-	TRBV10-2	TRBD1	CASSNPVGTGGLRSNQPQHF	TGCGCCAGCAGTAACCCTGTGGGGACAGGGGGCTTGAGGAGCAATCAGCCCCAGCATTTT
TRBJ2-1	-	TRBV3-1/TRBV3-2	TRBD2	CASGRACQFF	TGTGCCAGCGGGAGGGCCTGTCAGTTCTTC
TRBJ2-1	-	TRBV9	-	CASSVRERGGYNEQFF	TGTGCCAGCAGCGTCAGGGAGAGGGGGGGATACAATGAGCAGTTCTTC
TRBJ2-3	-	TRBV7-2	-	CASSLAGRGMKDTQYF	TGTGCCAGCAGCTTAGCTGGTAGGGGGATGAAAGATACGCAGTATTTT
TRBJ2-5	-	TRBV7-2	-	CASSLVNQETQYF	TGTGCCAGCAGCTTAGTCAACCAAGAGACCCAGTACTTC
TRBJ1-2	-	TRBV19	-	CASSMGGLGYTF	TGTGCCAGTAGTATGGGGGGTCTTGGCTACACCTTC
TRBJ2-1	-	TRBV29-1	-	CSVDWTGRGNEQFF	TGCAGCGTTGACTGGACAGGGAGGGGCAATGAGCAGTTCTTC
TRBJ2-5	once	TRBV27	TRBD2	CASSLRDIAGGAETQYF	TGTGCCAGCAGTTTACGGGACATAGCGGGAGGGGCAGAGACCCAGTACTTC
TRBJ1-2	-	TRBV25-1	TRBD1	CASSELGQAGNYGYTF	TGTGCCAGCAGTGAATTGGGACAGGCTGGAAACTATGGCTACACCTTC
TRBJ1-3	-	TRBV7-8	TRBD1	CASSLTLTGTGNTIYF	TGTGCCAGCAGCCTGACACTGACAGGGACTGGAAACACCATATATTTT
TRBJ2-7	-	TRBV6-2/TRBV6-3	-	CASSDRSYEQYF	TGTGCCAGCAGCGACAGATCCTACGAGCAGTACTTC
TRBJ1-2	-	TRBV19	-	CASSSGQGLYGYTF	TGTGCCAGTAGTTCCGGACAAGGCCTCTATGGCTACACCTTC
TRBJ2-3	-	TRBV6-2/TRBV6-3	TRBD2	CASSLSGGLTDTQYF	TGTGCCAGCAGTCTGAGCGGGGGCCTCACAGATACGCAGTATTTT
TRBJ2-6	-	TRBV4-1	TRBD1	CASSQQGQGSSGANVLTF	TGCGCCAGCAGCCAGCAGGGACAGGGCTCCTCTGGGGCCAACGTCCTGACTTTC
TRBJ1-4	once	TRBV11-2	-	CASSLDGPGTNEKLFF	TGTGCCAGCAGCTTAGACGGCCCCGGGACTAATGAAAAACTGTTTTTT
TRBJ1-5	few	TRBV14	-	CASSKTGSNQPQHF	TGTGCCAGCAGCAAAACAGGGAGCAATCAGCCCCAGCATTTT
TRBJ2-5	-	TRBV3-1/TRBV3-2	TRBD2	CASSQVYSGRTETQYF	TGTGCCAGCAGCCAAGTTTATAGCGGGAGGACAGAGACCCAGTACTTC
TRBJ2-3	-	TRBV19	TRBD2	CASSRPGTSGTDTQYF	TGTGCCAGTAGTCGTCCCGGGACTAGCGGCACAGATACGCAGTATTTT
TRBJ2-5	once	TRBV3-1/TRBV3-2	-	CASSPGLQETQYF	TGTGCCAGCAGCCCAGGGCTCCAAGAGACCCAGTACTTC
TRBJ1-5	-	TRBV19	-	CASSLQGIGQPQHF	TGTGCCAGTAGTTTACAGGGAATCGGCCAGCCCCAGCATTTT
TRBJ2-3	-	TRBV3-1/TRBV3-2	-	CASCGGGARTDTQYF	TGTGCCAGCTGTGGAGGGGGGGCACGCACAGATACGCAGTATTTT
TRBJ2-5	-	TRBV5-4	-	CASRRQQMETQYF	TGTGCCAGCAGAAGACAGCAAATGGAGACCCAGTACTTC
TRBJ1-2	-	TRBV11-3	TRBD1	CASSMGQGDGYTF	TGTGCCAGCAGCATGGGACAGGGAGATGGCTACACCTTC